The TCR beta chain under discussion was sequenced for a study of identifying expanded T cells in peripheral blood. Findings and caveats of the study: Two-week clone count variance significantly increased as total template count grew.

In the case of this clone: Antigen specificity is unknown.

Germline V gene data show CDR1 as SGHVS and CDR2 as FNYEAQ. V gave up 5 bases and J gave up 2 bases, with 14 bases separating them. This CDR3 has 15 residues. TCRdb's table, derived via immunoSEQ multiplex PCR, lists solely in-frame clones and lacks some. The table shows 85,000 to 120,000 clones, with about nine tenths occurring only once. Sequencing used blood. This clonotype was sampled from a person aged 18 to 70 in good health. V gene TRBV7-6 combines with J gene TRBJ2-3; maybe TRBD2 (7 bases). The CDR3 nucleotides are TGTGCCAGCAGCCGGTGGGGGGGCAACACAGATACGCAGTATTTT. It codes for CASSRWGGNTDTQYF.